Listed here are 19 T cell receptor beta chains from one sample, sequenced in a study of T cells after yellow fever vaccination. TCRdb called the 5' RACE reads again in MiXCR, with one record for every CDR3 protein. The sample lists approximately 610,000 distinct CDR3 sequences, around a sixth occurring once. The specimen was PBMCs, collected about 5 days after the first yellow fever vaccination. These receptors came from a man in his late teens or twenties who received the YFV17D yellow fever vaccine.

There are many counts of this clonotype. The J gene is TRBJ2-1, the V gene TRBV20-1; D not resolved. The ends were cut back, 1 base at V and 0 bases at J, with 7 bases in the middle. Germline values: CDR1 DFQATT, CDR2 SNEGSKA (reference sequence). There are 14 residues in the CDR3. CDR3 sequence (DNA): TGCAGTGCTAGAGGTCCAAGCTCCTACAATGAGCAGTTCTTC. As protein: CSARGPSSYNEQFF.

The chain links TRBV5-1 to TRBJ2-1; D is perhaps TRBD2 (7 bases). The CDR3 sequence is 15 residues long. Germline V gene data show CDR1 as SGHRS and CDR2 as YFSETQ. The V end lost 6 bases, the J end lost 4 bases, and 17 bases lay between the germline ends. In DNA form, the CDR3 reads TGCGCCAGCACCACCGGAGGGGGGGCGTACAATGAGCAGTTCTTC. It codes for CASTTGGGAYNEQFF.

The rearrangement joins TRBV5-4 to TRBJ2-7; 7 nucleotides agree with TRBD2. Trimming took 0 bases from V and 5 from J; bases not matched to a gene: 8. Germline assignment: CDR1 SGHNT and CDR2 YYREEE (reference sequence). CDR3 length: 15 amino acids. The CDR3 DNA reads TGTGCCAGCAGCTTGGTGTCCAGCGGGGATGACGAGCAGTACTTC. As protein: CASSLVSSGDDEQYF.

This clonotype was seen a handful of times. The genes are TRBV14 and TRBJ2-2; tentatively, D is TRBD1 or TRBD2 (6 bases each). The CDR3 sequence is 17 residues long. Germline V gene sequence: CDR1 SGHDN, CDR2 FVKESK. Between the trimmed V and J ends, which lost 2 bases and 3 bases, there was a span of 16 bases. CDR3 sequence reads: CASSQRGAWRYTGELFF. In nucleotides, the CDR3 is TGTGCCAGCAGCCAAAGGGGGGCTTGGCGTTACACCGGGGAGCTGTTTTTT.

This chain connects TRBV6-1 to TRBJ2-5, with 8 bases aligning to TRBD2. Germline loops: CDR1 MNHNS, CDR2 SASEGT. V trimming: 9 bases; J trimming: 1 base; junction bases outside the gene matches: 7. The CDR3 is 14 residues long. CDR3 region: CASHSAGGQETQYF. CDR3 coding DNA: TGTGCCAGTCATTCGGCGGGGGGCCAAGAGACCCAGTACTTC.

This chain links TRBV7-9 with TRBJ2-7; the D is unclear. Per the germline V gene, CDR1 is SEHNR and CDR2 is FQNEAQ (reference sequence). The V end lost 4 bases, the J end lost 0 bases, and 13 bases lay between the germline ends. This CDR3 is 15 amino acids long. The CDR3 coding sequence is TGTGCCAGCAGCTCCGGATTGGAGACCTCCTACGAGCAGTACTTC. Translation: CASSSGLETSYEQYF.

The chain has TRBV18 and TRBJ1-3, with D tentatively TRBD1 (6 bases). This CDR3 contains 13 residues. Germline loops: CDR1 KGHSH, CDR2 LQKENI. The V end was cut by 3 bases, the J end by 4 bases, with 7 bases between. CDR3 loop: CASSPGTGNTIYF. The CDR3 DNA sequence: TGTGCCAGCTCACCGGGGACAGGAAACACCATATATTTT.

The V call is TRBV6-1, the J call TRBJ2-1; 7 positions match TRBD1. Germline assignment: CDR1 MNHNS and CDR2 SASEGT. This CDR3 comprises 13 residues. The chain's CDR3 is CASGQELYNEQFF. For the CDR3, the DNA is TGTGCGAGCGGACAGGAGCTATACAATGAGCAGTTCTTC.

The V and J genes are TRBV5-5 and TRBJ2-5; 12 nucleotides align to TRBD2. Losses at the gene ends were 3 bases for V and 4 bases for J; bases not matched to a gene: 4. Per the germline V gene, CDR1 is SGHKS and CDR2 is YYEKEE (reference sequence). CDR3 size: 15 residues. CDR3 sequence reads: CASSYPTSGGETQYF. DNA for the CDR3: TGTGCCAGCAGCTACCCGACTAGCGGGGGAGAGACCCAGTACTTC. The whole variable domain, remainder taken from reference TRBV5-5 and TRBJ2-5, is DAGVTQSPTHLIKTRGQQVTLRCSPISGHKSVSWYQQVLGQGPQFIFQYYEKEERGRGNFPDRFSARQFPNYSSELNVNALLLGDSALYLCASSYPTSGGETQYFGPGTRLLVL.

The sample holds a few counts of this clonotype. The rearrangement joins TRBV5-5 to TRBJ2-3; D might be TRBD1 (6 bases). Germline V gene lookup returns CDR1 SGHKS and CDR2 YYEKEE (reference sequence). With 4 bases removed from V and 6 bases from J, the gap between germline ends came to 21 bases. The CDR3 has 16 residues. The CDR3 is CASSLEQSRGWDTQYF. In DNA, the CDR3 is TGTGCCAGCAGCCTGGAACAGTCCAGGGGCTGGGATACGCAGTATTTT. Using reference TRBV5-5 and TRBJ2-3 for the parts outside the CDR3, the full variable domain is DAGVTQSPTHLIKTRGQQVTLRCSPISGHKSVSWYQQVLGQGPQFIFQYYEKEERGRGNFPDRFSARQFPNYSSELNVNALLLGDSALYLCASSLEQSRGWDTQYFGPGTRLTVL.

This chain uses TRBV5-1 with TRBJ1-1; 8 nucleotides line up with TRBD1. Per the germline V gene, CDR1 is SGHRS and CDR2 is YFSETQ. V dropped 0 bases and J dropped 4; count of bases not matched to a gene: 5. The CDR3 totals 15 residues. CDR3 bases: TGCGCCAGCAGCTTGGCAGGGGGCTTGCCCACTGAAGCTTTCTTT. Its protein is CASSLAGGLPTEAFF. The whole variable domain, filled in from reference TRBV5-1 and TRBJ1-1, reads KAGVTQTPRYLIKTRGQQVTLSCSPISGHRSVSWYQQTPGQGLQFLFEYFSETQRNKGNFPGRFSGRQFSNSRSEMNVSTLELGDSALYLCASSLAGGLPTEAFFGQGTRLTVV.

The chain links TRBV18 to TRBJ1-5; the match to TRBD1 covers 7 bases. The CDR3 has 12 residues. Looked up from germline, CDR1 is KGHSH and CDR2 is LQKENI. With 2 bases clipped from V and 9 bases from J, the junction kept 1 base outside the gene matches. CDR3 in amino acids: CASSPRQGPQHF. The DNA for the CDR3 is TGTGCCAGCTCACCAAGACAGGGGCCCCAGCATTTT.

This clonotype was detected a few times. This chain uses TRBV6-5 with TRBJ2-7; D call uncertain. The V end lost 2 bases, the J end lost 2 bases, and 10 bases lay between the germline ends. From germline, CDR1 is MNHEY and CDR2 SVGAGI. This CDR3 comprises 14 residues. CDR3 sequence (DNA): TGTGCCAGCAGTTACGGACCAACACCCTACGAGCAGTACGTC. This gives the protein CASSYGPTPYEQYV.

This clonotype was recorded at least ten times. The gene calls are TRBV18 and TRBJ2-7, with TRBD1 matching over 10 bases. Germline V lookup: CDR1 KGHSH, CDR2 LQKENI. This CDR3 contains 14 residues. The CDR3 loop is CASSPPEWGQGLWV. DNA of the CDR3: TGTGCCAGCTCACCACCTGAATGGGGACAGGGGCTGTGGGTC.

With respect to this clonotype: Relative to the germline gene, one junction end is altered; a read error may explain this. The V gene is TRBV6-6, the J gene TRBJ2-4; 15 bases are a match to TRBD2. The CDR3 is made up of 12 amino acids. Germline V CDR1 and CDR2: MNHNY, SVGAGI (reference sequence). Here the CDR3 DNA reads TGTGCCAGCAGTCCTGGGACTAGCGGGGGGCTCTTC. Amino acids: CASSPGTSGGLF.

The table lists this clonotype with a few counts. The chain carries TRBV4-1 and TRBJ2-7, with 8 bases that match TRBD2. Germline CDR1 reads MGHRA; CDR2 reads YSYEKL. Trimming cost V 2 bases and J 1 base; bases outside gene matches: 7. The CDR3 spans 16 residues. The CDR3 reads CASSQLHSGNSYEQYF. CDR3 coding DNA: TGCGCCAGCAGCCAACTCCATAGCGGGAATTCCTACGAGCAGTACTTC.

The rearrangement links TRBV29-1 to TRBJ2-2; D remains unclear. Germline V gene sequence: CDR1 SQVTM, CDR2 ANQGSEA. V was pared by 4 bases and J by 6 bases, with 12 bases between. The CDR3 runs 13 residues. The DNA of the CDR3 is TGCAGCGTTGTTACCCCTGAGGCCGGGGAGCTGTTTTTT. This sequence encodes CSVVTPEAGELFF.

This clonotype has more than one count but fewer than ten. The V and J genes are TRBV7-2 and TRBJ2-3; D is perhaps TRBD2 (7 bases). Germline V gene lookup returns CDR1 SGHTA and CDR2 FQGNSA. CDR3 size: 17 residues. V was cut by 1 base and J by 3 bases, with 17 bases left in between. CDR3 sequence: CASSLGGGGRNTDTQYF. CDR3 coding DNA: TGTGCCAGCAGCTTAGGAGGGGGGGGCCGTAATACAGATACGCAGTATTTT. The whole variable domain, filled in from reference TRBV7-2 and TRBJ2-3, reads GAGVSQSPSNKVTEKGKDVELRCDPISGHTALYWYRQSLGQGLEFLIYFQGNSAPDKSGLPSDRFSAERTGGSVSTLTIQRTQQEDSAVYLCASSLGGGGRNTDTQYFGPGTRLTVL.

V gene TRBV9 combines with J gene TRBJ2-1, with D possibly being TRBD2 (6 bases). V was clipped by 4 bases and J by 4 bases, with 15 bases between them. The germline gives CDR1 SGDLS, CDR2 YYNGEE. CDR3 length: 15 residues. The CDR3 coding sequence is TGTGCCAGCAGCCCCGCGCCGGGGGAGTACAATGAGCAGTTCTTC. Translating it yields CASSPAPGEYNEQFF.